This entry features one T cell receptor (beta chain) sequence. The sample originates from a study of blood T cell repertoires in COVID-19. Study as a whole: Acute-phase and convalescent COVID-19 samples originated in the United States, Italy and Spain. T cells, B-cell-depleted T cells, or PBMCs supplied cDNA or gDNA.

The CDR3 runs to 19 residues. The junction had 13 bases not matched to a gene; V was cut back by 2 bases and J by 3 bases. CDR1 KGHSY and CDR2 FQNENV come from the germline V gene. Under the authors' procedure: Amplification of reference gene primers provided the estimated nucleated cell counts. The table came from immunoSEQ multiplex PCR; TCRdb's copy has only in-frame clones and leaves some out. V, J and clone size derive from that table, while D and trimming were established from the DNA sequence. The profile shows 200,000 to 300,000 clones, roughly 86% of them singletons. The origin of this receptor is a woman aged 25 to 39 who had recovered from COVID-19. The sample taken for sequencing was peripheral blood. The gene calls are TRBV16 and TRBJ2-3; 11 nucleotides align to TRBD2. The CDR3 DNA follows: TGTGCCAGCAGCCAAGCACATCGCCCGGGACTAGCGGAGACAGATACGCAGTATTTT. It is translated as CASSQAHRPGLAETDTQYF.